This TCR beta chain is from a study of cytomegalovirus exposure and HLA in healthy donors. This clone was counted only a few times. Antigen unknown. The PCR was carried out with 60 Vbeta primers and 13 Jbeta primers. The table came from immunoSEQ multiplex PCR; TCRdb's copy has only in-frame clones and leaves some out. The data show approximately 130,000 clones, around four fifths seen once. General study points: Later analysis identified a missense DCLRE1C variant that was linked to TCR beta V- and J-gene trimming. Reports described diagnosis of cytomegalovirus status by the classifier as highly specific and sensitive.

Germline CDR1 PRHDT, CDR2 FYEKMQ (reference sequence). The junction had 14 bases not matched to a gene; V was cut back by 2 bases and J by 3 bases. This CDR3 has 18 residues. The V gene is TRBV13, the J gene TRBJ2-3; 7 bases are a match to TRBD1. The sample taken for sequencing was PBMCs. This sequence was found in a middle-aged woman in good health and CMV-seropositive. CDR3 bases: TGTGCCAGCAGCTTAAGGTCCTACGGACAGGTAGAAACAGATACGCAGTATTTT. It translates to CASSLRSYGQVETDTQYF.